This T cell receptor (beta chain) was recorded in a study of human T cells and chemical hapten exposure. The library attached unique molecular identifiers to individual cDNA molecules. In the study's own analysis: A per-sample median of about 96,000 TCRs was observed, with counts ranging from roughly 20,000 to 700,000. Each CDR3 protein gets one entry after TCRdb re-called the RACE reads with MiXCR. The V and J calls shown here were made by TCRdb, not taken from the authors' results. Altogether under 95,000 distinct CDR3 sequences are present, over 8% being singletons, with the ten largest covering 2.9%. Whole-study findings and limits: TCRs exceeding 1 in 1000 frequency stayed unchanged with DPC sensitization.

Concerning this clonotype itself: What it binds is unknown.

Time point defined: healthy volunteer bleed at 2 weeks. The template was total RNA from unfractionated whole blood. This CDR3 is built from 14 residues. V was clipped by 10 bases and J by 3 bases, with 17 bases between them. CDR1 is LGHDT, CDR2 YNNKEL, per germline (reference sequence). Sequenced sample: whole blood. The chain links TRBV3-1 to TRBJ2-3, with D maybe TRBD2 (6 bases). This TCR derives from a female donor in good health. Some clones in this sample may be carry-over from other donors' samples. CDR3 DNA: TGTGCCACGCGGGACTCTAGAAGGACAGATACGCAGTATTTT. It specifies CATRDSRRTDTQYF.